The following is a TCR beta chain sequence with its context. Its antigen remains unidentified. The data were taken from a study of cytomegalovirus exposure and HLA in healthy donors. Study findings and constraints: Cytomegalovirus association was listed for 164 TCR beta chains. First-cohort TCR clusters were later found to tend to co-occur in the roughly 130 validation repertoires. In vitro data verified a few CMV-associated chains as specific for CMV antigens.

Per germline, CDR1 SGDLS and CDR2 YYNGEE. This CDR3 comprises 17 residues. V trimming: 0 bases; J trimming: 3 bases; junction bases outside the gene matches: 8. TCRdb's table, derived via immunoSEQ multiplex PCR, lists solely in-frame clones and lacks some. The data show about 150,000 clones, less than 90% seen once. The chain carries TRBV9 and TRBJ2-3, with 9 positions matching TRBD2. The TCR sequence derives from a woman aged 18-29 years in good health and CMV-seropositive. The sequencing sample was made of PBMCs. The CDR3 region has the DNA TGTGCCAGCAGCGTAGTAGGTAGCGGGAGTTATACAGATACGCAGTATTTT. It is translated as CASSVVGSGSYTDTQYF.